This T cell receptor beta chain comes out of a study of PD-1 blockade in classical Hodgkin lymphoma. Described time point: newly diagnosed, previously untreated cHL patient sample. Magnetic depletion of unwanted cells isolated CD4+ T cells from thawed PBMCs. This CDR3 comprises 15 residues. With 5 bases removed from V and 3 bases from J, the gap between germline ends came to 16 bases. CDR1 and CDR2 (germline): SGHTA, FQGNSA. Clones were read by immunoSEQ multiplex PCR, and TCRdb kept only the in-frame ones, dropping some. The sample shows 20,000 to 25,000 clones, about 89% of them seen only once. The V call is TRBV7-2, the J call TRBJ2-5; D not resolved. The clonotype comes from a human donor with classical Hodgkin lymphoma. Sequenced: CD4+ T cells from blood. The CDR3, as DNA: TGTGCCAGCAGCCACCCCTCGCGGCGGAAAGAGACCCAGTACTTC. Encoded protein: CASSHPSRRKETQYF.